This TCR beta chain was identified in a study of identical twins. Whole-study results and caveats: Out-of-frame alpha sequences common to twins exhibited an excess of low generation probability. Fewer insertions marked abundant cord blood beta clonotypes; young adult naive trended weakly, memory not at all.

Trimming cost V 3 bases and J 0 bases, with 18 bases left between them. Germline CDR1 is MNHEY and CDR2 is SMNVEV (reference sequence). The CDR3 has 18 amino acids. One entry per CDR3 protein results from TCRdb running MiXCR on the 5' RACE reads. This table holds around 960,000 distinct CDR3 sequences, approximately 13% found once. Only a few counts were recorded for this clonotype. The antigen is unknown. The same data also went into a second study, on yellow fever vaccine responses in identical twins.

Sequenced input: PBMCs. The chain combines TRBV27 with TRBJ2-1, with D maybe TRBD2 (6 bases). The sequence came from a young woman in good health. CDR3 protein: CASSLTRRRPDSYNEQFF. The CDR3, as DNA: TGTGCCAGCAGTTTGACTAGACGAAGACCCGACTCCTACAATGAGCAGTTCTTC.